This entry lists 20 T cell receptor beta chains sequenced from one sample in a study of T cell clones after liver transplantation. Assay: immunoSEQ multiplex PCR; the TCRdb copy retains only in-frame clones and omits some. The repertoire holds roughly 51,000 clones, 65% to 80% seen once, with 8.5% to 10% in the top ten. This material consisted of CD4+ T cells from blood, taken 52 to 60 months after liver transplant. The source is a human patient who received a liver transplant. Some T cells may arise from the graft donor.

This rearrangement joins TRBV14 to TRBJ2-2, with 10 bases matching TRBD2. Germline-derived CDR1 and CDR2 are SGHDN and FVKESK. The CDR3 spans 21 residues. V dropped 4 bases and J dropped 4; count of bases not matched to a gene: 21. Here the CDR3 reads CASSRPLAGGLTNPFTGELFF. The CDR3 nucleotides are TGTGCCAGCAGCCGTCCATTAGCGGGGGGCCTGACCAATCCATTCACCGGGGAGCTGTTTTTT.

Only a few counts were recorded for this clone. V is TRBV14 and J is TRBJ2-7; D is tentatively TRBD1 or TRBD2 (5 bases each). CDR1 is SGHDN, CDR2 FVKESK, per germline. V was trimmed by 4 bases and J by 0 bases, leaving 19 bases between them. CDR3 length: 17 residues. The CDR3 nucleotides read TGTGCCAGCAGCCCCGGATTCCGGGGCCGAGTCTCCTACGAGCAGTACTTC. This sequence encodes CASSPGFRGRVSYEQYF.

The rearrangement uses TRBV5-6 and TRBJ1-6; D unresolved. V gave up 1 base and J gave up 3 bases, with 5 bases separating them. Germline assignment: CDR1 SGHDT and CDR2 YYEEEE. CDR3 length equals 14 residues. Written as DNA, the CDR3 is TGTGCCAGCAGCTTGACTTACTATAATTCACCCCTCCACTTT. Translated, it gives CASSLTYYNSPLHF.

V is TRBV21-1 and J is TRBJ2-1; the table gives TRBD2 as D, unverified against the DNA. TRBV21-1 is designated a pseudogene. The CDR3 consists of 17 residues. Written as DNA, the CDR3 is TGTGCCAGCAGCAAAGAGGGAGGAGGGGCGGTCTACAATGAGCAGTTCTTC. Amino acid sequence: CASSKEGGGAVYNEQFF.

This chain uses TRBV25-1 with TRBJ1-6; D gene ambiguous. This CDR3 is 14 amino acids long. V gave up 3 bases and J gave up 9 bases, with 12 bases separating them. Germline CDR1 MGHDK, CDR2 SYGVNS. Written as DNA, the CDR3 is TGTGCCAGCAGTGATCGACGGGATGTTTCACCCCTCCACTTT. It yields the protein CASSDRRDVSPLHF.

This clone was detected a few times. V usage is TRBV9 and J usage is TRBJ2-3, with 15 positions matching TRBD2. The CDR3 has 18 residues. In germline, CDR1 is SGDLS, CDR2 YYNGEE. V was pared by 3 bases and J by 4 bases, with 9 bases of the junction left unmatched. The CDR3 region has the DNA TGTGCCAGCAGCGCGGGGACTAGCGGGGGGCTGGGGGCAGATACGCAGTATTTT. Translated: CASSAGTSGGLGADTQYF.

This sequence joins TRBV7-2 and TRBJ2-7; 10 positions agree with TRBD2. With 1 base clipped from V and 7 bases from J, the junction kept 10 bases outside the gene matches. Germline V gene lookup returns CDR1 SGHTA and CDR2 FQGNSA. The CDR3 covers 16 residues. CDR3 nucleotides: TGTGCCAGCAGCTTAGGGTGGAGCGGGGGGGCTCGGGAGCAGTACTTC. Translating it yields CASSLGWSGGAREQYF. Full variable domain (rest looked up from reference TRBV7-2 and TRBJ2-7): GAGVSQSPSNKVTEKGKDVELRCDPISGHTALYWYRQSLGQGLEFLIYFQGNSAPDKSGLPSDRFSAERTGGSVSTLTIQRTQQEDSAVYLCASSLGWSGGAREQYFGPGTRLTVT.

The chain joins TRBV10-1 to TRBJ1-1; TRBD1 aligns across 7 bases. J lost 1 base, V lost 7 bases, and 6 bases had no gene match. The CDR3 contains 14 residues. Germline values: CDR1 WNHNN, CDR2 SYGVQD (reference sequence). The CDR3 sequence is CASTSGTANTEAFF. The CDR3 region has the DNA TGCGCCAGCACCTCCGGGACAGCGAACACTGAAGCTTTCTTT.

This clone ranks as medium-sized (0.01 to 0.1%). The CDR3 DNA reads TGTGCCAGCAGCTTGGACTTGGATGGCTACACCTTC. Amino acids: CASSLDLDGYTF. The chain combines TRBV7-9 with TRBJ1-2; D gene unclear. CDR1 is SEHNR, CDR2 FQNEAQ, per germline (reference sequence). The CDR3 covers 12 residues. Trimming cost V 3 bases and J 6 bases, with 8 bases left between them.

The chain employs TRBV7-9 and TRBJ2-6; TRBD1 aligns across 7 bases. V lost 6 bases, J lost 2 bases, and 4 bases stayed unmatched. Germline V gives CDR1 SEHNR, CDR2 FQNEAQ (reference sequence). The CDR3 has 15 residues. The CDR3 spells CASRTDRAGANVLTF. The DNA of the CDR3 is TGTGCCAGCAGGACCGACAGGGCTGGGGCCAACGTCCTGACTTTC.

The CDR3 sequence: CASSGGLASYEQYF. The CDR3 DNA follows: TGTGCCAGCAGTGGTGGACTAGCTTCCTACGAGCAGTACTTC. The chain combines TRBV2 with TRBJ2-7; 8 positions agree with TRBD2. Looked up from germline, CDR1 is SNHLY and CDR2 is FYNNEI. V lost 4 bases, J lost 1 base, and 3 bases stayed unmatched. The CDR3 is 14 residues long.

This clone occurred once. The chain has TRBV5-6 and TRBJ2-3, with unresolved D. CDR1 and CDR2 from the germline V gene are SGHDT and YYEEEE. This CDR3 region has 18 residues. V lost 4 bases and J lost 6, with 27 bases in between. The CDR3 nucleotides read TGTGCCAGCAGCCCGCTGAGGTCAATTGGGCAGGTGGGGGATACGCAGTATTTT. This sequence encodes CASSPLRSIGQVGDTQYF. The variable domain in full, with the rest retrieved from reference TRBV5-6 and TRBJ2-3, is DAGVTQSPTHLIKTRGQQVTLRCSPKSGHDTVSWYQQALGQGPQFIFQYYEEEERQRGNFPDRFSGHQFPNYSSELNVNALLLGDSALYLCASSPLRSIGQVGDTQYFGPGTRLTVL.

The CDR3 loop is CASSPSGTSTNYGYTF. CDR3 bases: TGTGCCAGCAGCCCATCCGGGACAAGTACTAACTATGGCTACACCTTC. The chain carries TRBV6-4 and TRBJ1-2, with a possible D match to TRBD1 (6 bases). The length of the CDR3 is 16 residues. Trimming left V 6 bases short and J 0 bases short, with 17 bases between. CDR1 and CDR2 (germline): MRHNA, SNTAGT.

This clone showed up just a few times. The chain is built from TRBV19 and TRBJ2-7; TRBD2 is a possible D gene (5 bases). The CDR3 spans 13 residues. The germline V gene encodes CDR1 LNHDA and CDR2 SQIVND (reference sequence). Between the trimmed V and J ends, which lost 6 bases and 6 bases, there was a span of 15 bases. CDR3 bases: TGTGCCAGTAGCCCTAGGACTCTCTTCGAGCAGTACTTC. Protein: CASSPRTLFEQYF.

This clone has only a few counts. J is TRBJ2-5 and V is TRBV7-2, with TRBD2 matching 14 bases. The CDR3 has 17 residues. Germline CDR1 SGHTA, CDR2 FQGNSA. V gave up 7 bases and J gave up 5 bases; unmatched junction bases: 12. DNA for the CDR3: TGTGCCAGCACCAAGGGACTAGCGGGGGCAGGGCGGGAGACCCAGTACTTC. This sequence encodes CASTKGLAGAGRETQYF.

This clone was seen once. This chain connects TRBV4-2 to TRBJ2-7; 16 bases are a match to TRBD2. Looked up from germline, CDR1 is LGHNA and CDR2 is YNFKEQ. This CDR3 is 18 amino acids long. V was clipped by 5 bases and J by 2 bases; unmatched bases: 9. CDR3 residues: CASSEAGTSGGGTYEQYF. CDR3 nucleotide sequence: TGTGCCAGCAGCGAAGCCGGGACTAGCGGGGGGGGCACCTACGAGCAGTACTTC.

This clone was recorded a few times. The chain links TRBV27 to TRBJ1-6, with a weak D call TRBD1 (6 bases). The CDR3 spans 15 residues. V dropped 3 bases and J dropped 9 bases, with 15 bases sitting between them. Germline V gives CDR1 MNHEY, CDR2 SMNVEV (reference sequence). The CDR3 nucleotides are TGTGCCAGCAGTTTTACAGGGAATCCCATTTCACCCCTCCACTTT. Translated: CASSFTGNPISPLHF.

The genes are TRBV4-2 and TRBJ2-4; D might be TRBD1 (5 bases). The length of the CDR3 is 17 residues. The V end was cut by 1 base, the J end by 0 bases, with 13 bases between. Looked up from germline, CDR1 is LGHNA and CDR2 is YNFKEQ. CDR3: CASSQGTPQRAKNIQYF. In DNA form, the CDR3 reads TGTGCCAGCAGCCAAGGGACACCTCAGAGAGCCAAAAACATTCAGTACTTC.

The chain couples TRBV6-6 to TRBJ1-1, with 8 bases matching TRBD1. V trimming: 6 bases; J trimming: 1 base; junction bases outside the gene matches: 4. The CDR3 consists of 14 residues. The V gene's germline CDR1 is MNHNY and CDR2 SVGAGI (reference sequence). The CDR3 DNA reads TGTGCCAGCAGGTCAGGGGGCGAGAACACTGAAGCTTTCTTT. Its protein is CASRSGGENTEAFF.

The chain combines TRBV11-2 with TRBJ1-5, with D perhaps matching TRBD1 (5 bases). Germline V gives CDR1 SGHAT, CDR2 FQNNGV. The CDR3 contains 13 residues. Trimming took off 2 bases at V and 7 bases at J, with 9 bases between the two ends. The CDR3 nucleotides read TGTGCCAGCAGCTTACAGGGCCGGCAGCCCCAGCATTTT. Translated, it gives CASSLQGRQPQHF.